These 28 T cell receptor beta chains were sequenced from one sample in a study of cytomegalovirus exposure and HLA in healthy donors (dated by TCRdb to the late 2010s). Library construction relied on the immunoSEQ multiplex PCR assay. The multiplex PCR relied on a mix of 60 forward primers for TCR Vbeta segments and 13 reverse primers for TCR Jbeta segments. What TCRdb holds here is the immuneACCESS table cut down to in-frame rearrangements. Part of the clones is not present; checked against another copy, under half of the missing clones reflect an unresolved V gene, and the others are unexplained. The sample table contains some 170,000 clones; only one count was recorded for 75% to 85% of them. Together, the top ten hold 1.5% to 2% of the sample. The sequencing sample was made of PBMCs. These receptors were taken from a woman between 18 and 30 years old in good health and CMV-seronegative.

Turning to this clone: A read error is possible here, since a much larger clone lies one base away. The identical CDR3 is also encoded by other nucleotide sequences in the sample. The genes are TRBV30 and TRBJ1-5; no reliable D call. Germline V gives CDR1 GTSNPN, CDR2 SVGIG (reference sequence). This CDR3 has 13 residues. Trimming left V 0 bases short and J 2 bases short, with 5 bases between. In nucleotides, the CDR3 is TGTGCCTGGAGTGTCCAGGGCAATCAGCCCCAGCATTTT. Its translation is CAWSVQGNQPQHF.

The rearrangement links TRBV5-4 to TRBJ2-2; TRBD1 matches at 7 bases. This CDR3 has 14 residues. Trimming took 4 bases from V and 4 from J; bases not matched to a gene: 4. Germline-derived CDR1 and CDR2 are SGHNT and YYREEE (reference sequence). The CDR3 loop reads CASSNRGPTGELFF. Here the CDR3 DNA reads TGTGCCAGCAGCAACAGGGGTCCCACCGGGGAGCTGTTTTTT. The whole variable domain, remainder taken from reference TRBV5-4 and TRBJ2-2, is ETGVTQSPTHLIKTRGQQVTLRCSSQSGHNTVSWYQQALGQGPQFIFQYYREEENGRGNFPPRFSGLQFPNYSSELNVNALELDDSALYLCASSNRGPTGELFFGEGSRLTVL.

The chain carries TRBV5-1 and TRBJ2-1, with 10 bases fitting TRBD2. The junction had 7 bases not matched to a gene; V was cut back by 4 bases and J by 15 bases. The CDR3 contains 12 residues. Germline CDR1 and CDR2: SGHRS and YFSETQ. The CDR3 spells CASSTERGGLFF. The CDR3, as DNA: TGCGCCAGCAGCACAGAGCGGGGGGGCCTGTTCTTC.

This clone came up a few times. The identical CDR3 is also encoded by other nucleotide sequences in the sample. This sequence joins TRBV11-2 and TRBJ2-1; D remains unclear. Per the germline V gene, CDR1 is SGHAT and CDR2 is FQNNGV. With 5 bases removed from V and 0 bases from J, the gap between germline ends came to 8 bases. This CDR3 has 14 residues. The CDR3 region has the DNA TGTGCCAGCAGCCTACGTGTCTCCTACAATGAGCAGTTCTTC. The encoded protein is CASSLRVSYNEQFF.

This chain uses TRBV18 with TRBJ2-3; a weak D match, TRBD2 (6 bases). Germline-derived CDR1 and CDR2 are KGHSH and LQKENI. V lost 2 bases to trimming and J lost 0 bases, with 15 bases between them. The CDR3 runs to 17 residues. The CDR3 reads CASSPSSGGLSTDTQYF. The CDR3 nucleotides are TGTGCCAGCTCACCATCCTCCGGGGGACTTAGCACAGATACGCAGTATTTT.

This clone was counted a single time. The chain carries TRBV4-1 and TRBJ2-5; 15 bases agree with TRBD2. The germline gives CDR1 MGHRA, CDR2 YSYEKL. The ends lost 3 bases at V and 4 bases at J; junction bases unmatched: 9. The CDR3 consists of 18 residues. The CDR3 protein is CASSQLGLAGGLVETQYF. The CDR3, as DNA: TGCGCCAGCAGCCAGTTGGGACTAGCGGGGGGCCTTGTAGAGACCCAGTACTTC.

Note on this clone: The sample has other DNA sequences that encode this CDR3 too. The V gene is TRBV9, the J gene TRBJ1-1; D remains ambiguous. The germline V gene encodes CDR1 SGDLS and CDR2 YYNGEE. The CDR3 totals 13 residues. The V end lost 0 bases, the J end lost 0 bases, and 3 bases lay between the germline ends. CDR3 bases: TGTGCCAGCAGCGTAGCAGTGAACACTGAAGCTTTCTTT. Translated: CASSVAVNTEAFF.

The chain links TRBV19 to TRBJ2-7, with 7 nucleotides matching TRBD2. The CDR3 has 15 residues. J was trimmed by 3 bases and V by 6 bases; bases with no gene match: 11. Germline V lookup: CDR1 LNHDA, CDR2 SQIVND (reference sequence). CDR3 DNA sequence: TGTGCCAGTAGCACCGCCGCGGGGGAGCGCTACGAGCAGTACTTC. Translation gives CASSTAAGERYEQYF.

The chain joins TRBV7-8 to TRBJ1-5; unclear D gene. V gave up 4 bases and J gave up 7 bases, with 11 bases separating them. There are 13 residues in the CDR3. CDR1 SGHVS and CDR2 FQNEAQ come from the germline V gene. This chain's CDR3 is CASSSQEWQPQHF. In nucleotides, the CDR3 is TGTGCCAGCAGCTCGCAAGAGTGGCAGCCCCAGCATTTT. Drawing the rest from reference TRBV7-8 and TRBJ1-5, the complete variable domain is GAGVSQSPRYKVAKRGQDVALRCDPISGHVSLFWYQQALGQGPEFLTYFQNEAQLDKSGLPSDRFFAERPEGSVSTLKIQRTQQEDSAVYLCASSSQEWQPQHFGDGTRLSIL.

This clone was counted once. CDR3 DNA sequence: TGTGCCAGCAGTTCCCTGGGGACTAGCGGAACAAACACCGGGGAGCTGTTTTTT. It codes for CASSSLGTSGTNTGELFF. The chain combines TRBV28 with TRBJ2-2, with 11 bases aligning to TRBD2. J lost 2 bases, V lost 4 bases, and 9 bases had no gene match. CDR1 is MDHEN, CDR2 SYDVKM, per germline. The CDR3 loop spans 18 amino acids.

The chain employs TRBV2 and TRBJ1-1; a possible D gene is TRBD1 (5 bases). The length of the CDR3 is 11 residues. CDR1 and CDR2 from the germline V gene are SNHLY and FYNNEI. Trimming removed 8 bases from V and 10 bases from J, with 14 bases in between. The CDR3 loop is CASSEPGGAFF. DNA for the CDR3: TGTGCCAGCTCTGAACCCGGGGGAGCTTTCTTT.

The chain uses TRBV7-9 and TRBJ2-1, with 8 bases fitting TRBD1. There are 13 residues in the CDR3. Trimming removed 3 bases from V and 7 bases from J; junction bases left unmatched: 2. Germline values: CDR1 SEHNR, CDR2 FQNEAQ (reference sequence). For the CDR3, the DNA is TGTGCCAGCAGCTTCCGACAGGGGAATGAGCAGTTCTTC. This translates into CASSFRQGNEQFF.

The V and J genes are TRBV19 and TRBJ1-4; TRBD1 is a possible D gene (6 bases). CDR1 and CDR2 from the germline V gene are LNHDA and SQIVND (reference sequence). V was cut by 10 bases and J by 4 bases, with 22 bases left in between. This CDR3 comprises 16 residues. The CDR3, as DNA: TGTGCCACCGCCCCCGCCAACAGGGCGGGTAATGAAAAACTGTTTTTT. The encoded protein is CATAPANRAGNEKLFF.

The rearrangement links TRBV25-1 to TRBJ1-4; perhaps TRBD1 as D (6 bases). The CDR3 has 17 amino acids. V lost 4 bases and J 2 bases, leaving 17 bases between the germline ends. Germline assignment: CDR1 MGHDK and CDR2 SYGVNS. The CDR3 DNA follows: TGTGCCAGCAGTGCCCCGAAAATCACAGGGACTAATGAAAAACTGTTTTTT. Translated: CASSAPKITGTNEKLFF.

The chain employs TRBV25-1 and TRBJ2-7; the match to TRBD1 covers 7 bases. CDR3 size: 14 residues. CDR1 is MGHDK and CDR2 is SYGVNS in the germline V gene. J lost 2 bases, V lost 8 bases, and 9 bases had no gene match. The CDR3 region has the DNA TGTGCCAGCGCACCGAGGCAGGGGGCCTACGAGCAGTACTTC. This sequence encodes CASAPRQGAYEQYF.

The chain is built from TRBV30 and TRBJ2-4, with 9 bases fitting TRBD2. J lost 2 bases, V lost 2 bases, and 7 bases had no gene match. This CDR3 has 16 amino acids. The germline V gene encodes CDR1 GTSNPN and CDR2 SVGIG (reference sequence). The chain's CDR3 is CAWSLRLAATKNIQYF. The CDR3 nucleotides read TGTGCCTGGAGTCTCAGACTAGCGGCTACCAAAAACATTCAGTACTTC.

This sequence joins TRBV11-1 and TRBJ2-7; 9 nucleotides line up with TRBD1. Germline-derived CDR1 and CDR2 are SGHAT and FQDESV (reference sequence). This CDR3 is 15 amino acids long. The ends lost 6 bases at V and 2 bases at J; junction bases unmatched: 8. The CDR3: CASRAGTGTAYEQYF. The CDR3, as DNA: TGTGCCAGCAGAGCCGGGACAGGGACGGCCTACGAGCAGTACTTC.

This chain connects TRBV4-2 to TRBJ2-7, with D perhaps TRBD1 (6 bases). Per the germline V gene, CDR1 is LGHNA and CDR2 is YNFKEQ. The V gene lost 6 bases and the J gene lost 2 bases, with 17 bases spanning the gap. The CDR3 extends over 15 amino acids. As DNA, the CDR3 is TGTGCCAGCAGGAGAATTCTGGACAGACCCTACGAGCAGTACTTC. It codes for CASRRILDRPYEQYF.

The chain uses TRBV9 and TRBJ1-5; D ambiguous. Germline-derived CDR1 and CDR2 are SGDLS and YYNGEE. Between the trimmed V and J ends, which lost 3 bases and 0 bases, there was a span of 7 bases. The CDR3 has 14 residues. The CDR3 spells CASSERDSNQPQHF. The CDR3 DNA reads TGTGCCAGCAGCGAGAGAGATAGCAATCAGCCCCAGCATTTT.

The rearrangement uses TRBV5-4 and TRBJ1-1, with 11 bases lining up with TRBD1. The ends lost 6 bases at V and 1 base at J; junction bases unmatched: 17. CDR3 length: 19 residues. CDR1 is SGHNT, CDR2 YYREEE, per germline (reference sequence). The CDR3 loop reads CASKLGRGTGGYGNTEAFF. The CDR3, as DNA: TGTGCCAGCAAATTGGGTAGGGGGACAGGGGGTTACGGGAACACTGAAGCTTTCTTT. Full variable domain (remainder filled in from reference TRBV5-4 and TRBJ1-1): ETGVTQSPTHLIKTRGQQVTLRCSSQSGHNTVSWYQQALGQGPQFIFQYYREEENGRGNFPPRFSGLQFPNYSSELNVNALELDDSALYLCASKLGRGTGGYGNTEAFFGQGTRLTVV.

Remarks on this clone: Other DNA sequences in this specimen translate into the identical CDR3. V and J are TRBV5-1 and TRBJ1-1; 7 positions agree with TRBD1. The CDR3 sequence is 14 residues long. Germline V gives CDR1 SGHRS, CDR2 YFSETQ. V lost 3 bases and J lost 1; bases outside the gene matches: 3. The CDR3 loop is CASSSRTGNTEAFF. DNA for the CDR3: TGCGCCAGCAGCTCAAGGACAGGGAACACTGAAGCTTTCTTT. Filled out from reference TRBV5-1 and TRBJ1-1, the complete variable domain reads KAGVTQTPRYLIKTRGQQVTLSCSPISGHRSVSWYQQTPGQGLQFLFEYFSETQRNKGNFPGRFSGRQFSNSRSEMNVSTLELGDSALYLCASSSRTGNTEAFFGQGTRLTVV.

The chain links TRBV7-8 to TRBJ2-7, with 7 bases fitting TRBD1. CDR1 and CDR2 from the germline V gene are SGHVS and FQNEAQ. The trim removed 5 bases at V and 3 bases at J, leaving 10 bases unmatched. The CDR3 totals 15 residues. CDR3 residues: CASSPTGQLRYEQYF. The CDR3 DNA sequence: TGTGCCAGCAGCCCAACGGGACAGCTCCGCTACGAGCAGTACTTC.

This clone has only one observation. CDR3 sequence (DNA): TGTGCCAGCGCGGCCCGGGCCTACAATGAGCAGTTCTTC. Its translation is CASAARAYNEQFF. The rearrangement links TRBV2 to TRBJ2-1; D remains unclear. Trimming pared 8 bases from V and 2 bases from J, leaving 10 bases between. The CDR3 has 13 residues. Germline V lookup: CDR1 SNHLY, CDR2 FYNNEI. Looking up the rest from reference TRBV2 and TRBJ2-1 gives the full variable domain: EPEVTQTPSHQVTQMGQEVILRCVPISNHLYFYWYRQILGQKVEFLVSFYNNEISEKSEIFDDQFSVERPDGSNFTLKIRSTKLEDSAMYFCASAARAYNEQFFGPGTRLTVL.

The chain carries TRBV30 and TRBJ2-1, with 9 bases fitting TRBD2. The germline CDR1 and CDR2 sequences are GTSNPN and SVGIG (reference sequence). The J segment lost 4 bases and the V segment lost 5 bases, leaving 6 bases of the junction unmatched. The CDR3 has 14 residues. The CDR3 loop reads CAWYLSGSYNEQFF. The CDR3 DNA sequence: TGTGCCTGGTATCTTAGCGGGAGTTACAATGAGCAGTTCTTC.

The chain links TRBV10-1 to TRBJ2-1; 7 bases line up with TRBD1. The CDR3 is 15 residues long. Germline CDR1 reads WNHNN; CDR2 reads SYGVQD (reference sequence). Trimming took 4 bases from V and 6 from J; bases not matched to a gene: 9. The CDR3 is CASSVNKQGLNEQFF. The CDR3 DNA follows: TGCGCCAGCAGTGTAAACAAACAGGGGCTCAATGAGCAGTTCTTC.

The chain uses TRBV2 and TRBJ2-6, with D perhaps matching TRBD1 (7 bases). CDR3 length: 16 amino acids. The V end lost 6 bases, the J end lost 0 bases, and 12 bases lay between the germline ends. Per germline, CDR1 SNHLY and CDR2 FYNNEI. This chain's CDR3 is CASRRDSYSGANVLTF. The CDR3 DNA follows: TGTGCCAGCAGGCGGGACAGCTACTCTGGGGCCAACGTCCTGACTTTC.

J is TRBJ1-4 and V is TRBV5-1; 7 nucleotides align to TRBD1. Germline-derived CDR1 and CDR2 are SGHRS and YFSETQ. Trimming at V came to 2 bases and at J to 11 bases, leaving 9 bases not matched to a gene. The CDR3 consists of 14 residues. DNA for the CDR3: TGCGCCAGCAGCTTCGACAGGGAAGGGGGGAAACTGTTTTTT. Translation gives CASSFDREGGKLFF.

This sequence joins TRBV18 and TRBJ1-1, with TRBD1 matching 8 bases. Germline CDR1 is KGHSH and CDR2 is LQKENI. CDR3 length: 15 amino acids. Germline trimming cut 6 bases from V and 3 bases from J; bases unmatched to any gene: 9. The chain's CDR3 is CASSSKAQGDTEAFF. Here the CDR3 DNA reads TGTGCCAGCTCGTCCAAGGCACAGGGGGACACTGAAGCTTTCTTT.